The 2 T cell receptor beta chains below all came from one sample that was sequenced in a study of shared clonotypes between healthy human individuals. Clones were read by immunoSEQ multiplex PCR, and TCRdb kept only the in-frame ones, dropping some. The table records some 1.5 million clones, roughly 96% of them present only once. Sequencing was done on a sample of naive CD4+ T cells sorted from blood. Subset reported: CD45RA+ positively selected. These TCRs come from a man between 25 and 39 years old in good health.

The J gene is TRBJ2-7, the V gene TRBV19; 8 nucleotides agree with TRBD2. The V gene end was trimmed by 3 bases and the J gene end by 5 bases; junction bases not matched to a gene: 6. Germline V gene data show CDR1 as LNHDA and CDR2 as SQIVND (reference sequence). The CDR3 consists of 14 residues. CDR3 loop: CASSMRGRRHEQYF. DNA of the CDR3: TGTGCCAGTAGTATGCGCGGGAGGAGACACGAGCAGTACTTC.

The CDR3 sequence: CAISEIDRTTNEQFF. The CDR3 region has the DNA TGTGCCATCAGTGAGATCGACAGGACGACGAATGAGCAGTTCTTC. The rearrangement links TRBV10-3 to TRBJ2-1, with D tentatively TRBD1 (6 bases). This CDR3 has 15 amino acids. Per germline, CDR1 ENHRY and CDR2 SYGVKD. V lost 2 bases and J lost 7, with 15 bases in between.